The 11 T cell receptor beta chains in this list originate from one sample, sequenced in a study of blood T cell repertoires in COVID-19. Assay used: immunoSEQ multiplex PCR; TCRdb lists only in-frame clones, some missing. The repertoire holds some 240,000 clones, with around 83% as singletons. Sequencing input: peripheral blood. The receptor set was obtained from a man between 50 and 59 years old with active or convalescent COVID-19.

The chain couples TRBV30 to TRBJ1-1; D is unresolved. Germline V gene lookup returns CDR1 GTSNPN and CDR2 SVGIG (reference sequence). Trimming stripped 8 bases from V and 1 base from J, with 14 bases between. CDR3 length: 13 amino acids. The CDR3 nucleotides are TGTGCCCGAGGGTCAGAACAGAACACTGAAGCTTTCTTT. Translated: CARGSEQNTEAFF.

The rearrangement links TRBV7-9 to TRBJ1-2, with a possible D match to TRBD1 (5 bases). The CDR3 consists of 13 residues. CDR1 is SEHNR and CDR2 is FQNEAQ in the germline V gene (reference sequence). V was trimmed by 1 base and J by 4 bases, leaving 7 bases between them. This chain's CDR3 is CASSLEQVYGYTF. The CDR3 DNA sequence: TGTGCCAGCAGCTTAGAACAGGTCTATGGCTACACCTTC.

Only a few counts were recorded for this clone. The CDR3 coding sequence is TGTGCCAGCAGCTCAGGAGCGGCTGATGGAAACACCATATATTTT. It encodes CASSSGAADGNTIYF. J is TRBJ1-3 and V is TRBV9; D is uncertain. This CDR3 comprises 15 residues. V dropped 4 bases and J dropped 3 bases, with 14 bases sitting between them. The V gene's germline CDR1 is SGDLS and CDR2 YYNGEE.

The chain combines TRBV6-2 or TRBV6-3 with TRBJ2-5; no clear D gene. V lost 2 bases and J 5 bases, leaving 3 bases between the germline ends. This CDR3 has 11 residues. CDR1 and CDR2 (germline): MNHEY, SVGEGT. CDR3 loop: CASSYAETQYF. Written as DNA, the CDR3 is TGTGCCAGCAGTTACGCGGAGACCCAGTACTTC.

This clone was recorded a few times. The genes are TRBV19 and TRBJ1-5, with D possibly being TRBD1 (5 bases). Germline V lookup: CDR1 LNHDA, CDR2 SQIVND (reference sequence). V lost 8 bases, J lost 2 bases, and 22 bases lay in between. This CDR3 has 17 amino acids. The CDR3 protein is CASGDSSGRDGNQPQHF. The CDR3 DNA is TGTGCCAGTGGCGACTCTTCAGGGCGAGACGGCAATCAGCCCCAGCATTTT. The full variable domain, completed using reference TRBV19 and TRBJ1-5, is DGGITQSPKYLFRKEGQNVTLSCEQNLNHDAMYWYRQDPGQGLRLIYYSQIVNDFQKGDIAEGYSVSREKKESFPLTVTSAQKNPTAFYLCASGDSSGRDGNQPQHFGDGTRLSIL.

This chain links TRBV15 with TRBJ2-2; possible D gene TRBD1, 5 bases. Germline CDR1 is LNHNV and CDR2 is YYDKDF (reference sequence). V was clipped by 1 base and J by 1 base, with 10 bases between them. This CDR3 has 16 amino acids. CDR3: CATSRARTKNTGELFF. The DNA of the CDR3 is TGTGCCACCAGCAGAGCCAGGACAAAGAACACCGGGGAGCTGTTTTTT.

The J gene is TRBJ2-5, the V gene TRBV10-3, with 12 bases fitting TRBD2. The CDR3 sequence is 16 residues long. The germline gives CDR1 ENHRY, CDR2 SYGVKD. Trimming removed 5 bases from V and 5 bases from J; junction bases left unmatched: 9. Here the CDR3 reads CAISPATSGSVETQYF. As DNA, the CDR3 is TGTGCCATCAGTCCCGCGACTAGCGGGAGCGTGGAGACCCAGTACTTC.

This chain uses TRBV3-1 (or the pseudogene TRBV3-2) with TRBJ2-7, with a tentative D call TRBD2 (6 bases). Per the germline V gene, CDR1 is LGHDT and CDR2 is YNNKEL (reference sequence). The CDR3 loop spans 14 amino acids. Trimming cost V 3 bases and J 7 bases, with 16 bases left between them. The CDR3 reads CASSHPGLQGEQYF. The CDR3 DNA is TGTGCCAGCAGCCACCCCGGACTACAAGGGGAGCAGTACTTC.

This chain uses TRBV5-4 with TRBJ2-1; 7 bases agree with TRBD1. V was pared by 1 base and J by 7 bases, with 8 bases of the junction left unmatched. From germline, CDR1 is SGHNT and CDR2 YYREEE (reference sequence). The CDR3 extends over 15 amino acids. CDR3 protein: CASSLQGEPPNEQFF. The CDR3 bases are TGTGCCAGCAGCTTGCAGGGGGAGCCCCCGAATGAGCAGTTCTTC. Full variable domain (remainder filled in from reference TRBV5-4 and TRBJ2-1): ETGVTQSPTHLIKTRGQQVTLRCSSQSGHNTVSWYQQALGQGPQFIFQYYREEENGRGNFPPRFSGLQFPNYSSELNVNALELDDSALYLCASSLQGEPPNEQFFGPGTRLTVL.

The chain uses TRBV3-1 (or the pseudogene TRBV3-2) and TRBJ1-4, with TRBD1 matching 7 bases. Germline trimming cut 5 bases from V and 14 bases from J; bases unmatched to any gene: 14. The CDR3 extends over 14 amino acids. Germline lookup yields CDR1 LGHDT and CDR2 YNNKEL (reference sequence). CDR3 in DNA: TGTGCCAGCAGCTCAACGACAGGGACGGAAAGGCTGTTTTTT. Protein product: CASSSTTGTERLFF.

This clone was detected only a few times. V and J are TRBV6-5 and TRBJ1-2; 8 bases are shared with TRBD1. The CDR3 is 15 amino acids. Germline V CDR1 and CDR2: MNHEY, SVGAGI. V lost 6 bases and J lost 8; bases outside the gene matches: 14. The CDR3 nucleotides are TGTGCCAGCAGCCGGGACAGGCAGAGCTCTTTGGGCTACACCTTC. Amino acid sequence: CASSRDRQSSLGYTF.